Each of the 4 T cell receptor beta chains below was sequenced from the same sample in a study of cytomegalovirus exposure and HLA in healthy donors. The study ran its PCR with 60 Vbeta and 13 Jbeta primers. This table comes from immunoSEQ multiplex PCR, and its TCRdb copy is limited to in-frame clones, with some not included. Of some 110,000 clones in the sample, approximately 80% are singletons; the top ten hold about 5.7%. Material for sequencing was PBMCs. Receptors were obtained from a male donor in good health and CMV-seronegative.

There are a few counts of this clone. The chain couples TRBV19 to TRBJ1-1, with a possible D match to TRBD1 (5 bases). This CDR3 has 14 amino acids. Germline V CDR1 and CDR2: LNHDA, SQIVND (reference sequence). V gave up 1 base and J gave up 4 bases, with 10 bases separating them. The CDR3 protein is CASSIARDSTEAFF. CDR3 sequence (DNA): TGTGCCAGTAGTATAGCCAGGGATTCCACTGAAGCTTTCTTT.

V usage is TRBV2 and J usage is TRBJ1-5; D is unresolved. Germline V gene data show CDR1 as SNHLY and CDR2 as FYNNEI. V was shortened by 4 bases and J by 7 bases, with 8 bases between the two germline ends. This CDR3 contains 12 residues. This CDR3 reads CASSANRQPQHF. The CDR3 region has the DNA TGTGCCAGCAGTGCTAACCGGCAGCCCCAGCATTTT.

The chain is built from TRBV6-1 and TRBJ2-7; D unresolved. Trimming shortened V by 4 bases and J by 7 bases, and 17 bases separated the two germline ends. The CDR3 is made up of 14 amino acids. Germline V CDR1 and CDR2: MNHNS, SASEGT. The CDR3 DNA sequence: TGTGCCAGCAGTGGTTCCGATGAAGTGGAGGAGCAGTACTTC. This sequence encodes CASSGSDEVEEQYF.

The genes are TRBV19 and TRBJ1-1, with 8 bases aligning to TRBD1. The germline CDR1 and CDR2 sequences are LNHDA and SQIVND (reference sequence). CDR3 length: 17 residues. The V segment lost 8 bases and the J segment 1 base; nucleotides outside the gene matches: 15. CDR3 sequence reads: CASSYAGGTRGNTEAFF. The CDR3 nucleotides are TGTGCCAGTTCGTACGCAGGGGGCACAAGAGGGAACACTGAAGCTTTCTTT.